The clone carrying this TCR beta chain was recorded a few times. Its antigen is undetermined. This could be a read error, since a much larger clone is one nucleotide away. A J-beta primer mix and a sample-barcoded 5' primer were used in a second PCR of roughly 6 to 12 cycles. Every cDNA was tagged by a template-switch adaptor with 12 random nucleotides. TCRdb independently ran MiXCR on the 5' RACE reads; one entry per CDR3 protein. The sample has about 650,000 distinct CDR3 sequences, less than 40% seen once. In each sample, at least 6.5 million PBMCs were isolated. The CDR3 has 13 amino acids. The germline CDR1 and CDR2 sequences are MNHEY and SVGAGI. This specimen comes from a study of blood T cells in healthy people across ages. Regarding the study as a whole: Changes seen in expanded clonotypes were possibly confounded by donor CMV status left unknown.

This rearrangement joins TRBV6-5 to TRBJ2-7; unclear D gene. This receptor was taken from a woman older than 75 in good health. Specimen: blood. The CDR3 region is CVSSYLNPGEQYF. CDR3 DNA sequence: TGTGTCAGCAGTTATCTCAATCCAGGCGAGCAGTACTTC.